This TCR beta chain was documented in a study of blood T cell repertoires in COVID-19. The data were produced by immunoSEQ multiplex PCR, yet TCRdb's version contains in-frame clones alone and is incomplete. Altogether 300,000 to 450,000 clones are present, 75% to 90% being singletons, with the ten largest covering more than 0.8%. V shed 5 bases and J 5 bases; nucleotides not matched to a gene: 10. Germline V gene sequence: CDR1 SGHNT, CDR2 YENEEA. The CDR3 contains 15 residues. Clinical histories supplied by participants themselves formed the basis of cohort assignment. This TCR was sampled from a man younger than 30 who had recovered from COVID-19. J is TRBJ2-7 and V is TRBV11-3; the match to TRBD1 covers 9 bases. What was sequenced was PBMCs or T cells enriched from blood (not recorded which). CDR3 residues: CASSKRTGDNNEQYF. CDR3 bases: TGTGCCAGCAGCAAAAGGACAGGGGATAACAACGAGCAGTACTTC.